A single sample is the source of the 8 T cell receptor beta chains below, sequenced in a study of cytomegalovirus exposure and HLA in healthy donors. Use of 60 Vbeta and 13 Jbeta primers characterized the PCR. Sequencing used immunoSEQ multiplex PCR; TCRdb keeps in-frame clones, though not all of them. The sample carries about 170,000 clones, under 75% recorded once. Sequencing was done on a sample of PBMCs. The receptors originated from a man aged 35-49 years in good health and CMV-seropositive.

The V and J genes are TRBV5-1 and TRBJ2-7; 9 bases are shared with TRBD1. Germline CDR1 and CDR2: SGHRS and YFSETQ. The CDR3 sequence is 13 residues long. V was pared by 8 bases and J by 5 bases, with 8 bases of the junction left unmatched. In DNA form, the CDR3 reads TGCGCCAGTAACCGGGACAGGGACCACGAGCAGTACTTC. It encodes CASNRDRDHEQYF.

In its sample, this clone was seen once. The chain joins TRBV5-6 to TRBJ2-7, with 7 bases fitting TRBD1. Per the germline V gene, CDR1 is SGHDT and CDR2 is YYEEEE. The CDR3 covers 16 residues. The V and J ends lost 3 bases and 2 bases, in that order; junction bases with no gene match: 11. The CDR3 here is CASSSVRRGRAYEQYF. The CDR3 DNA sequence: TGTGCCAGCAGCTCCGTGAGAAGGGGGCGAGCCTACGAGCAGTACTTC.

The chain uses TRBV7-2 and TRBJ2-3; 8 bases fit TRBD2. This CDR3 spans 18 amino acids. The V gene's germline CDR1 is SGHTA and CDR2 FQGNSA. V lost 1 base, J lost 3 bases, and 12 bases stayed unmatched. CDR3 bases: TGTGCCAGCAGCTTAGTGAGTCGGGGGGGCCTTGGGACAGATACGCAGTATTTT. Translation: CASSLVSRGGLGTDTQYF.

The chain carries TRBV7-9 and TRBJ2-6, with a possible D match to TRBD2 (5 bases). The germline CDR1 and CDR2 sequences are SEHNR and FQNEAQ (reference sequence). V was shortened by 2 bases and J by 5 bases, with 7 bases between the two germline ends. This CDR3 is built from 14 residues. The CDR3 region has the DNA TGTGCCAGCAGCTTAAAGGACTGGGCCAACGTCCTGACTTTC. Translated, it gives CASSLKDWANVLTF.

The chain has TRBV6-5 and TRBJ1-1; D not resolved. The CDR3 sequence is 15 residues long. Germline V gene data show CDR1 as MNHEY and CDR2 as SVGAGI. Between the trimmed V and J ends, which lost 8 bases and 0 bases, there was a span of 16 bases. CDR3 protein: CASGRGSQMNTEAFF. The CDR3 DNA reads TGTGCCAGCGGTAGAGGCAGCCAGATGAACACTGAAGCTTTCTTT.

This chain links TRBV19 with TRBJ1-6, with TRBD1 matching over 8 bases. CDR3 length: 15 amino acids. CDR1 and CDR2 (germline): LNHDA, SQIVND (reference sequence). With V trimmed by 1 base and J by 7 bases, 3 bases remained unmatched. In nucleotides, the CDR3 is TGTGCCAGTAGTATAGGGACAGGGCACAATTCACCCCTCCACTTT. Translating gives CASSIGTGHNSPLHF.

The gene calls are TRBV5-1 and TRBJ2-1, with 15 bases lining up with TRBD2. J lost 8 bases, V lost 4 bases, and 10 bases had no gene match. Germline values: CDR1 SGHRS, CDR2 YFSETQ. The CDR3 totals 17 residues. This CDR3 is CASSPGLAGGRTHEQFF. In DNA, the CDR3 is TGCGCCAGCAGCCCGGGACTAGCGGGGGGCAGAACTCATGAGCAGTTCTTC.

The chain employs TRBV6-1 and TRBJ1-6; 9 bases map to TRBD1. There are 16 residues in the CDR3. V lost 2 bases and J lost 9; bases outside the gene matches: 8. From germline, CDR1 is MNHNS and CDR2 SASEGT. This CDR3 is CASSERRGQGSSPLHF. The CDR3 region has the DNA TGTGCCAGCAGTGAAAGACGGGGACAGGGTAGTTCACCCCTCCACTTT.